These 3 T cell receptor beta chains share one sample of origin, sequenced in a study of tumor-infiltrating lymphocytes in primary liver carcinoma. The source material, roughly 20-31 mg of unsorted bulk tissue, was used to co-extract RNA and DNA. cDNA specific to TCR beta was made from 500 ng of total RNA, with a constant-region primer employed for priming. The TCR beta library was amplified through three nested multiplex PCR rounds in a modified ARM-PCR procedure. With TRBV1-TRBV30 forward primers and a C-beta reverse primer, the first two PCR rounds were run for approximately 9 cycles each. One entry per CDR3 protein, called by TCRdb with MiXCR from the multiplex PCR reads. The sample carries around 120,000 distinct CDR3 sequences, 55% to 65% recorded once. The specimen was liver tumor tissue from sampling region 1. The subset denotes: tumor region T1, superior pole. The receptors here all came from an older woman with primary liver carcinoma and hepatitis B virus infection.

The chain carries TRBV3-1 and TRBJ1-4; 8 bases map to TRBD1. Germline V gene sequence: CDR1 LGHDT, CDR2 YNNKEL (reference sequence). The CDR3 is 15 amino acids. Unmatched junction bases numbered 9, after V lost 5 bases and J lost 7 bases. The CDR3 loop reads CASSSQDRAGEKLFF. The CDR3 DNA is TGTGCCAGCAGCTCCCAGGACAGGGCAGGTGAAAAACTGTTTTTT.

The gene calls are TRBV5-1 and TRBJ2-5; TRBD2 matches at 7 bases. Germline V gene data show CDR1 as SGHRS and CDR2 as YFSETQ. The trim removed 4 bases at V and 1 base at J, leaving 7 bases unmatched. The CDR3 totals 15 residues. The CDR3 DNA reads as TGCGCCAGCAGCGGGGGGGACGGAGCCCAAGAGACCCAGTACTTC. This sequence encodes CASSGGDGAQETQYF.

Concerning this clonotype: The CDR3 does not end in the conserved phenylalanine or tryptophan, so this is likely a read error. The DNA is left out, because the CDR3 cannot be placed on it with certainty; the CDR3 is given as TCRdb lists it. The chain joins TRBV11-1 to TRBJ2-7; no check of the table's D call, TRBD2, against the DNA was made. The germline gives CDR1 SGHAT, CDR2 FQDESV (reference sequence). The CDR3 comprises 14 residues, both ends counted. The CDR3 protein is CASSGKRATYEHHL.